What follows are 3 T cell receptor beta chains derived from one specimen sequenced in a study of T cell changes during pregnancy in multiple sclerosis. Sequenced by immunoSEQ multiplex PCR; TCRdb stores in-frame clones only, minus some. The data contain roughly 110,000 clones, roughly 89% of them singletons. Sample: peripheral blood, taken before pregnancy. The receptors were gathered from a female donor with multiple sclerosis, enrolled in a pregnancy study.

The table lists this clone with a count of one. The chain uses TRBV29-1 and TRBJ1-4; 9 bases line up with TRBD1. V shed 5 bases and J 4 bases; nucleotides not matched to a gene: 5. Germline V gives CDR1 SQVTM, CDR2 ANQGSEA. The CDR3 is 14 amino acids. CDR3 nucleotide sequence: TGCAGCGTTTCCCGGGGACAGGGTAATGAAAAACTGTTTTTT. It translates to CSVSRGQGNEKLFF.

The CDR3 loop is CASSRKPASGSNTGELFF. The CDR3 DNA sequence: TGTGCCAGTAGTCGAAAACCAGCTAGCGGTTCGAACACCGGGGAGCTGTTTTTT. J is TRBJ2-2 and V is TRBV19, with TRBD2 matching 7 bases. The germline V gene has CDR1 LNHDA and CDR2 SQIVND (reference sequence). The length of the CDR3 is 18 residues. After removal of 5 bases from V and 0 bases from J, the junction contained 12 bases not matched to a gene. The entire variable domain, with the rest obtained from reference TRBV19 and TRBJ2-2, is as follows: DGGITQSPKYLFRKEGQNVTLSCEQNLNHDAMYWYRQDPGQGLRLIYYSQIVNDFQKGDIAEGYSVSREKKESFPLTVTSAQKNPTAFYLCASSRKPASGSNTGELFFGEGSRLTVL.

The J gene is TRBJ2-7, the V gene TRBV13; possible D gene TRBD2, 7 bases. Germline loops: CDR1 PRHDT, CDR2 FYEKMQ (reference sequence). The CDR3 is 15 residues long. The V end was cut by 3 bases, the J end by 4 bases, with 16 bases between. Here the CDR3 DNA reads TGTGCCAGCAGCTTGGGGGGGCGCCGAGCTTACGAGCAGTACTTC. Protein sequence: CASSLGGRRAYEQYF.